This T cell receptor (beta chain) was recorded in a study of beta chain features in type 1 diabetes listed by TCRdb under 2018. About the investigation overall: No differences in mean age, gender distribution, total cell number or subset yield were found between patients and healthy donors. A total of 85 million to 140 million sorted cells were examined across all samples, and the number of cells per subset was strongly correlated with RNA yield. In the study, recently diagnosed type 1 diabetes patients and matched healthy donors were compared on the TCRB repertoires of their sorted circulating CD4+ T cell subsets. Regulatory and stem cell-like memory subsets were isolated from only 8 patients and about 8 healthy donors, whereas naive and central memory subsets came from all 28 donors.

The junction shows trimming of 8 bases on V and 0 bases on J, plus 8 bases between the germline ends. The CDR3 numbers 13 residues from cysteine through phenylalanine. The entry retains the CDR3 DNA only, 39 bases that are in frame from base 1. According to the germline V gene (reference sequence), CDR1 reads LNHDA and CDR2 reads SQIVND. Each donor gave one peripheral blood draw, about 100 mL on average, collected into heparinised tubes. A BD FACSAria II and a panel including CD45RO, CCR7, CD25, CD127, CD95 and CD27 were used to sort naive, central memory, regulatory and stem cell-like memory CD4+ T cells. A purity above 95% was achieved for all sorted populations. Right away, PBMCs were isolated by Lymphoprep density gradient centrifugation and were stained directly, with no culture step. Samples were stained and sorted in pairs, with one healthy donor and one patient per experiment, so that batch effects were minimized.

This clone was observed a few times. The antigen it recognizes is unknown. Qualities for individual bases were not recorded, and no much larger clone is one base off. The High Capacity cDNA Reverse Transcription Kit was used to reverse transcribe all of the isolated RNA, meaning that expressed TCRB transcripts were what got sequenced. Deep immunoSEQ sequencing was applied to naive, central memory and regulatory T cell samples, giving an average of about 3.7 million total reads per sample. After sorted cells were lysed in RLT buffer, RNA was extracted with DNase-treated RNeasy Micro or Mini kits, with the choice depending on cell number. To prevent cross-contamination, each cell subset was processed individually, whereas patient and healthy donor samples were processed jointly. The immunoSEQ multiplex PCR was used to amplify TCRB sequences from cDNA, generating 87-bp fragments that spanned the CDR3 region. Sequencing of the amplicons was performed on the Illumina HiSeq platform. As for how the authors treated the data: Synthetic template baselines were used to correct PCR bias computationally, reads within Hamming distance 2 were collapsed, and singletons that could not be merged were discarded. Reads were aligned against IMGT so that V, D and J genes, CDR3 length and insertions or deletions at six rearrangement sites could be assigned. Clonotype counts were normalized to sorted cell number within each subset before computing true diversity and Gini coefficients with the tcR R package. The overlap coefficient, calculated on TCRB nucleotide sequences, was used to quantify repertoire sharing. Out-of-frame TCRB sequences from naive cells were analyzed to stand in for the pre-selection repertoire. The immuneACCESS repertoire file appears here via TCRdb, limited to in-frame rearrangements. These files lack a portion of the clones; in checked studies, under half of the deficit traces to unresolved V genes, and the cause of the others is not known. The V and J calls and clone size were taken over from that table, and D and trimming were inferred from the DNA. The table for this sample lists about 900,000 clones; roughly 17% of them were counted only once. The ten largest make up 0.02% to 0.03% of the sample.

Study-wide findings and limitations: Naive, central memory and regulatory TCRB repertoires appeared to be more alike among patients than among healthy donors. PCR may preferentially amplify shorter templates, but because patient and control samples were amplified and corrected together, any resulting skew would affect both groups equally. A moderate but significant shortening of TCRB CDR3 length was observed in type 1 diabetes patients in all four CD4+ subsets. At VDJ recombination sites, patients with type 1 diabetes made fewer insertions and deleted more nucleotides, a pattern implying thymic rearrangement abnormalities. Sequencing cDNA rather than genomic DNA could over-represent highly expressing activated cells, although activation and CD3 levels did not differ between groups. Because the HLA sub-analyses included only small numbers of individuals, any influence of HLA type on TCRB rearrangement was left unresolved.

This TCR was sampled from a young woman in good health. The chain couples TRBV19 to TRBJ1-3; the D gene assignment is ambiguous. Sequencing was carried out using naive CD4+ T cells from blood. The cell subset or site label of this sample denotes: true naive CD4+ T cells. The CDR3 region: CASAGDSGNTIYF. The nucleotides read TGTGCCAGTGCAGGCGACTCTGGAAACACCATATATTTT.